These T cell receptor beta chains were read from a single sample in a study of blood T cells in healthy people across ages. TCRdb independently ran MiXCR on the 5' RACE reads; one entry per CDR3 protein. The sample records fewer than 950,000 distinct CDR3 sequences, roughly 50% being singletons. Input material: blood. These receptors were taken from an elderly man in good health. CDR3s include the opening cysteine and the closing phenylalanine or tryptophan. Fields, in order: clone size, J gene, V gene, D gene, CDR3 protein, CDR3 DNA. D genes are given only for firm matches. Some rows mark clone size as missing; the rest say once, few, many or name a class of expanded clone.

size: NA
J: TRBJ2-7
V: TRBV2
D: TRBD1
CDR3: CASSRGGSEQYF
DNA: TGTGCCAGCAGCCGAGGGGGCAGCGAGCAGTACTTC

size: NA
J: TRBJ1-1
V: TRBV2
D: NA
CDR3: CASSDEGGAFF
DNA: TGTGCCAGCAGTGATGAGGGGGGAGCTTTCTTT

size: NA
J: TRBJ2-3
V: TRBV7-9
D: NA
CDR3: CASSLRGLGTDTQYF
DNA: TGTGCCAGCAGCTTACGAGGGCTGGGCACAGATACGCAGTATTTT

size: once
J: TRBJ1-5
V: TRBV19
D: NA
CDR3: CASSPPGYYNQPQHF
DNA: TGTGCCAGTAGTCCCCCAGGGTATTACAATCAGCCCCAGCATTTT

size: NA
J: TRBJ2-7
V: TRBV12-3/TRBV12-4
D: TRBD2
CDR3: CASSPGTSGFYEQYF
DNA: TGTGCCAGCAGCCCCGGGACTAGCGGTTTCTACGAGCAGTACTTC

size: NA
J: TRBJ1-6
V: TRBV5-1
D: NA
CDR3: CASSPRENSPLHF
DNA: TGCGCCAGCAGCCCAAGGGAGAATTCACCCCTCCACTTT

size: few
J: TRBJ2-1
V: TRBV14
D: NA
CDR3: CASSRGLYNEQFF
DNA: TGTGCCAGCAGCCGGGGACTTTACAATGAGCAGTTCTTC

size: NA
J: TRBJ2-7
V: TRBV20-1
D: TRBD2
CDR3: CSAPTSGRPYEQYF
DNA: TGCAGTGCTCCGACTAGCGGGAGACCCTACGAGCAGTACTTC

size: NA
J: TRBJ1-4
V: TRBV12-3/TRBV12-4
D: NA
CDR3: CASGLRSQINEKLFF
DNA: TGTGCCAGCGGCCTTAGGTCACAGATTAATGAAAAACTGTTTTTT

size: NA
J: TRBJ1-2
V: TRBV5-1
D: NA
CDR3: CASSPDSPGYGYTF
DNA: TGCGCCAGCAGCCCGGACAGTCCGGGCTATGGCTACACCTTC

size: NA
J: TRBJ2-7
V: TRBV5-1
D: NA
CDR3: CASSNNGGFGNEQYF
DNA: TGCGCCAGCAGCAATAATGGGGGGTTCGGGAACGAGCAGTACTTC

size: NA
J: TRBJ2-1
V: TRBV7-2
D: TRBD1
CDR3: CASSWTGFSYNEQFF
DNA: TGTGCCAGCAGCTGGACAGGGTTCTCCTACAATGAGCAGTTCTTC

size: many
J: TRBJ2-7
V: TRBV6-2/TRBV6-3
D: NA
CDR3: CASSYPTGSYEQYF
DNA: TGTGCCAGCAGTTACCCAACAGGGTCCTACGAGCAGTACTTC

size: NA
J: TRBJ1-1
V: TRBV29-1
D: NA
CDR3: CSVLNLVNTEAFF
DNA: TGCAGCGTTCTGAATCTTGTGAACACTGAAGCTTTCTTT

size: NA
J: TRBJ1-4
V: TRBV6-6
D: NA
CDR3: CASRWRAGEKLFF
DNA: TGTGCCAGCAGGTGGAGGGCGGGGGAAAAACTGTTTTTT

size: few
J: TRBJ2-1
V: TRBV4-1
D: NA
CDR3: CASSQDIYSGYNEQFF
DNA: TGCGCCAGCAGCCAAGATATCTACAGCGGGTACAATGAGCAGTTCTTC

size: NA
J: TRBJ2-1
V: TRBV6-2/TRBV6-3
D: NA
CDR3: CASVIGSSYNEQFF
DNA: TGTGCCAGCGTTATCGGGAGCTCCTACAATGAGCAGTTCTTC

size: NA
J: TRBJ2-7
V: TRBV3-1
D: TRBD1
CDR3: CASSLRDRSSYEQYF
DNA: TGTGCCAGCAGCCTCCGGGACAGGAGCTCCTACGAGCAGTACTTC

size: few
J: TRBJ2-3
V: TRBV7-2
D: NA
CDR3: CASSYHGADTQYF
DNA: TGTGCCAGCAGCTACCACGGCGCAGATACGCAGTATTTT

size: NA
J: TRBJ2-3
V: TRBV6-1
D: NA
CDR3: CASRLRVGRSSTDTQYF
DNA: TGTGCCAGCAGACTCCGGGTGGGGCGGTCCAGCACAGATACGCAGTATTTT

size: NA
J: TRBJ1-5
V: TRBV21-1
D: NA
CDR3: CASSGGQFGSNQPQHF
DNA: TGTGCCAGCAGCGGAGGGCAATTTGGTAGCAATCAGCCCCAGCATTTT

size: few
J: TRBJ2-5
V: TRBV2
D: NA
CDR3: CASNKGIAQYF
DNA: TGTGCCAGCAATAAAGGAATCGCCCAGTACTTC

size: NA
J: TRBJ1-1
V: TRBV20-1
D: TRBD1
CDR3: CSARILPGQDTEAFF
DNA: TGCAGTGCTAGAATTCTCCCGGGACAGGACACTGAAGCTTTCTTT

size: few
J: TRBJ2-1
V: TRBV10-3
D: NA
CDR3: CAISEQGQSYNEQFF
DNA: TGTGCCATCAGTGAGCAAGGACAGAGCTACAATGAGCAGTTCTTC

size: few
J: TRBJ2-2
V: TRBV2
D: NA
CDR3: CASSIKGGGELFF
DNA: TGTGCCAGCAGCATCAAAGGCGGCGGGGAGCTGTTTTTT

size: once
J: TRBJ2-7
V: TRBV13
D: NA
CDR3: CASSLPPHYEQYF
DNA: TGTGCCAGCAGCCTCCCTCCGCACTACGAGCAGTACTTC

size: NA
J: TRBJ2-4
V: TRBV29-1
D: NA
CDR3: CSVAEGLAKNIQYF
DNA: TGCAGCGTTGCCGAGGGACTAGCCAAAAACATTCAGTACTTC

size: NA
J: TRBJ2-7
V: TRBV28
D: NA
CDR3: CASSLWDSDSYEQYF
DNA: TGTGCCAGCAGTTTATGGGATAGCGACTCCTACGAGCAGTACTTC

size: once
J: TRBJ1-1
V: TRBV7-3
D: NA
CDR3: CASSTEGNTEAFF
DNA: TGTGCCAGCAGTACCGAGGGGAACACTGAAGCTTTCTTT

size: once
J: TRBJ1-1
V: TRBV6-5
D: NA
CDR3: CASTQLGTSNTEAFF
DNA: TGTGCCTCCACCCAACTGGGGACATCGAACACTGAAGCTTTCTTT

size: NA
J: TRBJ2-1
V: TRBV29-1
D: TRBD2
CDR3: CSVEWTSGYYEQFF
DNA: TGCAGCGTTGAGTGGACTAGCGGCTACTATGAGCAGTTCTTC

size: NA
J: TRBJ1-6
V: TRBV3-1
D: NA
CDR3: CASSQDLPDNSPLHF
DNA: TGTGCCAGCAGCCAAGACTTGCCAGATAATTCACCCCTCCACTTT

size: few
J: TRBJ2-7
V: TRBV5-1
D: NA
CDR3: CASSRSGEAYEQYF
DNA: TGCGCCAGCAGCCGTAGCGGAGAAGCCTACGAGCAGTACTTC

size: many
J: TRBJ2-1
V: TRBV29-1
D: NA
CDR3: CSVWGGGGNEQFF
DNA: TGCAGCGTCTGGGGGGGCGGCGGGAATGAGCAGTTCTTC

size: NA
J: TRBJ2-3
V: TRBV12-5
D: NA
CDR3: CASGFPTGATDTQYF
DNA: TGTGCTAGTGGTTTCCCGACAGGCGCCACAGATACGCAGTATTTT

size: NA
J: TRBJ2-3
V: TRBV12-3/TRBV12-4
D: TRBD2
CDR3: CASSRGPLAGGSDTQYF
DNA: TGTGCCAGCAGTCGTGGGCCACTAGCGGGAGGATCAGATACGCAGTATTTT

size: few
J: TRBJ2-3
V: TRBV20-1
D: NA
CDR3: CSASASFGPDTQYF
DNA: TGCAGTGCTAGCGCTAGCTTTGGGCCAGATACGCAGTATTTT

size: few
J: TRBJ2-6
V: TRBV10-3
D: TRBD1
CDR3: CAISESGTGASGANVLTF
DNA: TGTGCCATCAGTGAGTCGGGGACAGGAGCTTCTGGGGCCAACGTCCTGACTTTC

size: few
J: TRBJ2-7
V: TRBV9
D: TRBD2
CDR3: CASSVAPSAASGSYEQYF
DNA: TGTGCCAGCAGCGTAGCCCCTTCTGCGGCTAGCGGGAGTTACGAGCAGTACTTC

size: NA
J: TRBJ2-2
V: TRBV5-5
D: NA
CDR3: CASSWVAGVDGELFF
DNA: TGTGCCAGCAGCTGGGTAGCAGGGGTCGACGGGGAGCTGTTTTTT

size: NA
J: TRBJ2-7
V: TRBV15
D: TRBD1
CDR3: CATSMNRGRYEQYF
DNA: TGTGCCACCAGCATGAACAGGGGAAGATACGAGCAGTACTTC